This TCR beta chain was profiled in a study of molecular identifiers for immune sequencing clone quantification. This clonotype showed up many times. TCRdb ran MiXCR on the PCR reads and lists one entry per CDR3 protein. The sample carries tens of thousands of distinct CDR3 sequences, about 23% recorded once. CDR1 and CDR2 from the germline V gene are LNHDA and SQIVND (reference sequence). The length of the CDR3 is 12 residues. Deletions cut 6 bases from V and 4 bases from J, with 4 bases between. Material: naive CD8+ T cells from blood, with Jurkat cell RNA spiked in. Subset denoted: FACS-sorted CD8+CD4-CCR7+CD45RA+ naive T cells. The TCR was taken from a human donor in good health. Some libraries in this study had Jurkat cell RNA spiked in. J is TRBJ2-6 and V is TRBV19; no clear D. CDR3 in DNA: TGTGCCAGTAGGGCAGGGGCCAACGTCCTGACTTTC. Translation gives CASRAGANVLTF.